This T cell receptor (beta chain) was profiled in a study of cytomegalovirus exposure and HLA in healthy donors. On the study more broadly: The roughly 110 validation repertoires were reported in a later analysis to have been generated on the same platform as the approximately 700 first-cohort repertoires.

Sequenced by immunoSEQ multiplex PCR; TCRdb stores in-frame clones only, minus some. The top ten clones hold about 1.5% of a sample with 180,000 or so clones, approximately 90% of them seen once. General observations from the study: Within the approximately 110 validation repertoires, first-cohort TCR clusters tended to co-occur, according to a later analysis. The study recorded more than 150 TCR beta chains that were cytomegalovirus-associated. The study found most TCR sequences rare, yet found some public TCRs in many donors.

Concerning this clone itself: The antigen remains unidentified.

CDR1 and CDR2 (germline): SQVTM, ANQGSEA. The CDR3 spans 20 residues. With V trimmed by 0 bases and J by 6 bases, 14 bases remained unmatched. The chain employs TRBV29-1 and TRBJ2-1; TRBD2 agrees at 16 bases. Sequencing was performed on PBMCs. The clonotype was recovered from a woman aged 25 to 39 in good health and CMV-seronegative. The CDR3 sequence: CSVEELGLAGGPRRGNEQFF. In DNA, the CDR3 is TGCAGCGTTGAAGAATTGGGACTAGCGGGGGGGCCCCGGCGAGGCAATGAGCAGTTCTTC.